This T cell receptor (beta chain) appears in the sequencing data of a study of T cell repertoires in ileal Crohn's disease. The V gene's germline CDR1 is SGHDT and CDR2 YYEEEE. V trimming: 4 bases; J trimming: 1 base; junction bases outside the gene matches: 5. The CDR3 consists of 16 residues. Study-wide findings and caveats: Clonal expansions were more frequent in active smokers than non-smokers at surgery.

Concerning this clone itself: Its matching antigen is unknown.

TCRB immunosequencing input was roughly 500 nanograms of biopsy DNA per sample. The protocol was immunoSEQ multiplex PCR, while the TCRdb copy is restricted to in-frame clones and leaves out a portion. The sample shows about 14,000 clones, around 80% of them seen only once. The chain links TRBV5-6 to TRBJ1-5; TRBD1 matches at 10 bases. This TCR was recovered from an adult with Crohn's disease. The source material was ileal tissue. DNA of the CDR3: TGTGCCAGCAGCACTAGACAGGGGGCCAGCAATCAGCCCCAGCATTTT. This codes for CASSTRQGASNQPQHF.